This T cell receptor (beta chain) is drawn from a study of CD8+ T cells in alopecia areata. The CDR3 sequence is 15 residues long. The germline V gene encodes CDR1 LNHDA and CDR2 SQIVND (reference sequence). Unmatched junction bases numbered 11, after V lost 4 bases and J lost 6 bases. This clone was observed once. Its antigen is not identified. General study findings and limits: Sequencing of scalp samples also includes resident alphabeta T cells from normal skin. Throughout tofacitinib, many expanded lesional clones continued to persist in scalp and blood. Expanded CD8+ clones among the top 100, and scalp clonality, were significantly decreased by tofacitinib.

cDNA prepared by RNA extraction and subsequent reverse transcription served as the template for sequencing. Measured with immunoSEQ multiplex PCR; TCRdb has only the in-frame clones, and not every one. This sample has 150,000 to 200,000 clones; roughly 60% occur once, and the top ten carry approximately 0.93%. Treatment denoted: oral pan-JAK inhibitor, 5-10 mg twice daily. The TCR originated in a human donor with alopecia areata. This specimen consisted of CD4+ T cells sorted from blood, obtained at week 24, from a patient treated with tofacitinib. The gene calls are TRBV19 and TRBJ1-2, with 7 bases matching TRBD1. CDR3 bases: TGTGCCAGTAGTACCACCAGACAGGGATCGAATGGCTACACCTTC. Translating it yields CASSTTRQGSNGYTF.